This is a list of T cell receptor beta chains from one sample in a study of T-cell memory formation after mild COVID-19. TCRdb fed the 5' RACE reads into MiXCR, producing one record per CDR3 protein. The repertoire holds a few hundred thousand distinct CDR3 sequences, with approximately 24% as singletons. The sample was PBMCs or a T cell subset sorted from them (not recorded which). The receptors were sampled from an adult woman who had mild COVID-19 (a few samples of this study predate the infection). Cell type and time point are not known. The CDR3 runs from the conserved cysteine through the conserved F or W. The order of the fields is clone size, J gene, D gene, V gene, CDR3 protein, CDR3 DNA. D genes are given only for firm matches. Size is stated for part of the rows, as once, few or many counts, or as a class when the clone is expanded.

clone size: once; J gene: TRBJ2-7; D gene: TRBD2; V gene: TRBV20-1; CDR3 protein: CSAREGSSGIYYEQYF; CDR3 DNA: TGCAGTGCTAGGGAGGGGTCTAGCGGGATTTACTACGAGCAGTACTTC
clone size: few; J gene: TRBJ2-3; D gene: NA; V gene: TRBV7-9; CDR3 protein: CASSLERQYF; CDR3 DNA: TGTGCCAGCAGCTTGGAGCGGCAGTATTTT
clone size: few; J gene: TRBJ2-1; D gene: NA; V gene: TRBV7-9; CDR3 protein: CASRERGVRSYNEQFF; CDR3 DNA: TGTGCCAGCAGGGAAAGGGGAGTACGCTCCTACAATGAGCAGTTCTTC
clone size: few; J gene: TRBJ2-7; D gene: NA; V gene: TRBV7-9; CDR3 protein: CASSWLGLYEQYF; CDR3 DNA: TGTGCCAGCAGCTGGCTCGGGCTCTACGAGCAGTACTTC
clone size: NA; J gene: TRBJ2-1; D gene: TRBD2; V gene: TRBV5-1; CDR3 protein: CASSGGLAGEPSYNEQFF; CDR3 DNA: TGCGCCAGCAGCGGGGGACTAGCGGGGGAACCGTCCTACAATGAGCAGTTCTTC
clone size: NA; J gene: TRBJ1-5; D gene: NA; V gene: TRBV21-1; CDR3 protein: CASSTTARVLHQPQHF; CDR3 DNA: TGTGCCAGCAGCACCACGGCCCGGGTTCTACATCAGCCCCAGCATTTT
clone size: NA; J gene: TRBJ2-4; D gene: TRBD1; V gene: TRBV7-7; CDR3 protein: CASSLGTGGAKNIQYF; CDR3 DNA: TGTGCTAGCAGCTTAGGGACAGGGGGAGCCAAAAACATTCAGTACTTC
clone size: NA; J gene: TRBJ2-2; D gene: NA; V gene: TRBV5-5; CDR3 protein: CASSLARDQTSNTGELFF; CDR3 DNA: TGTGCCAGCAGCTTGGCGAGGGACCAAACTTCGAACACCGGGGAGCTGTTTTTT
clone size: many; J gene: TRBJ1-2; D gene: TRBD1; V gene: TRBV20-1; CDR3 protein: CSASGAGTGGPMGGYTF; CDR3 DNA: TGCAGTGCCAGTGGTGCCGGGACAGGGGGCCCCATGGGCGGCTACACCTTC
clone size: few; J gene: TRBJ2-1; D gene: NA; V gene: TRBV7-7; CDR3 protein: CASSLAQKDEQFF; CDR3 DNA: TGTGCCAGCAGCTTAGCGCAGAAGGATGAGCAGTTCTTC
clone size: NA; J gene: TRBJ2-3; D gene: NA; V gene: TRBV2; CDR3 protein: CASSGWRSTDTQYF; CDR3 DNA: TGTGCCAGCAGTGGCTGGCGCAGCACAGATACGCAGTATTTT
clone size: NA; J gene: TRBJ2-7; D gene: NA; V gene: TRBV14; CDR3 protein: CASSQGPDHEQYF; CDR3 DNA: TGTGCCAGCAGCCAAGGCCCAGACCACGAGCAGTACTTC
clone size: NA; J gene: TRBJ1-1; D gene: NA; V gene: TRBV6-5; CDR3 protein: CASSHPVGGPNTEAFF; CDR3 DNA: TGTGCCAGCAGTCACCCCGTGGGGGGCCCGAACACTGAAGCTTTCTTT
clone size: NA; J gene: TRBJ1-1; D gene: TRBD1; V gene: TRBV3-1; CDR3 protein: CASSHGRRGHMNTEAFF; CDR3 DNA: TGTGCCAGCAGCCACGGAAGGAGGGGGCACATGAACACTGAAGCTTTCTTT
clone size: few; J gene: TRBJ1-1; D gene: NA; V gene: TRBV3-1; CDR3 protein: CASSQEPGGSHTEAFF; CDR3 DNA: TGTGCCAGCAGCCAAGAACCGGGGGGAAGTCACACTGAAGCTTTCTTT
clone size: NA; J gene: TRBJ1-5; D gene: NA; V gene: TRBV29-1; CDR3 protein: CSVAMGVNQPQHF; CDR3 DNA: TGCAGCGTTGCCATGGGGGTAAATCAGCCCCAGCATTTT
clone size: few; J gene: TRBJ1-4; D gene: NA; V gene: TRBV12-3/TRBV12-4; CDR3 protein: CASSFSRDEKLFF; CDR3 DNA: TGTGCCAGCAGTTTCTCCAGGGACGAAAAACTGTTTTTT
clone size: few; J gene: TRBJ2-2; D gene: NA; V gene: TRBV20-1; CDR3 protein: CSAKLGIIANTGELFF; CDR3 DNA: TGCAGTGCAAAACTGGGGATAATCGCGAACACCGGGGAGCTGTTTTTT
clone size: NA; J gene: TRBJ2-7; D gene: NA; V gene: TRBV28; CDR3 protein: CASTPRGAYEQYF; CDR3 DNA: TGTGCCAGCACCCCTAGGGGGGCTTACGAGCAGTACTTC
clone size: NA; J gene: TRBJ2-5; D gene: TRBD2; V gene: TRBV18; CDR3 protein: CASSLGGGQQETQYF; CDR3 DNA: TGTGCCAGCTCACTAGGCGGGGGTCAACAAGAGACCCAGTACTTC
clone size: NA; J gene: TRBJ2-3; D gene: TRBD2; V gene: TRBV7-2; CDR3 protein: CASSFRRSGADTQYF; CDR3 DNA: TGTGCCAGCAGCTTCAGGCGTAGCGGGGCAGATACGCAGTATTTT
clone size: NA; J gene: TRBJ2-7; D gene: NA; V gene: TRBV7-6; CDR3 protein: CASGLYGGTYEQYF; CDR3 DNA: TGTGCCAGCGGACTTTACGGCGGGACCTACGAGCAGTACTTC
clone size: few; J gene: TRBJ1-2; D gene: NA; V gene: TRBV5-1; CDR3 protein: CASSADLSYGYTF; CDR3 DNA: TGCGCCAGCAGCGCGGACCTATCCTATGGCTACACCTTC
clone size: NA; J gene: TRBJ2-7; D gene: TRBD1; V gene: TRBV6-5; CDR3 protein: CASSQGQGSHEQYF; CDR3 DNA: TGTGCCAGCAGTCAGGGACAGGGGAGTCACGAGCAGTACTTC